This TCR beta chain was recorded in a study of cytotoxic CD8 clonotypes in ibrutinib-treated CLL. About the study: Mean productive templates were about 260,000; mean productive rearrangements were about 89,000. General observations from the study: Whereas clonality rose at ibrutinib response, it declined toward baseline at progression.

Trimming took off 1 base at V and 2 bases at J, with 5 bases between the two ends. The CDR3 loop spans 13 amino acids. Germline CDR1 reads LNHNV; CDR2 reads YYDKDF (reference sequence). Remarks on this clone: Its antigen remains unidentified.

Assay: immunoSEQ multiplex PCR; the TCRdb copy retains only in-frame clones and omits some. The repertoire consists of 150,000 or so clones, with around 82% occurring once and the leading ten covering about 7.4%. The receptor was isolated from a human donor with chronic lymphocytic leukemia. J is TRBJ1-1 and V is TRBV15, with D unclear. The sample in question was PBMCs, obtained after 36 months of ibrutinib treatment. CDR3 protein: CATSRVSNTEAFF. The CDR3 DNA sequence: TGTGCCACCAGCAGAGTTTCTAACACTGAAGCTTTCTTT.